These T cell receptor beta chains were read from a single sample in a study of beta chain features in type 1 diabetes. Sequencing was performed with immunoSEQ multiplex PCR; in TCRdb, only in-frame clones are kept and a portion is missing. This sample carries around 500,000 clones, approximately 10% of them seen once, and the ten largest clones take approximately 0.05%. Sequencing input: naive CD4+ T cells from blood. The receptors were gathered from a woman between 18 and 29 years old in good health. Each CDR3 is given with its conserved first and last residue. A D gene is named only where the DNA matches it firmly. Not all rows give a size; the values are once, few, many and, for expanded clones, a class.

j_call: TRBJ2-1; v_call: TRBV7-3; clone_size: NA; d_call: NA; cdr3_nt: TGTGCCAGCAGCTTAAACGGGCTTTACAATGAGCAGTTCTTC; cdr3_aa: CASSLNGLYNEQFF
j_call: TRBJ1-1; v_call: TRBV18; clone_size: few; d_call: NA; cdr3_nt: TGTGCCAGCTCACCCCAAGAAAACACTGAAGCTTTCTTT; cdr3_aa: CASSPQENTEAFF
j_call: TRBJ2-1; v_call: TRBV30; clone_size: NA; d_call: TRBD2; cdr3_nt: TGTGCCTGGAGCAGGGGACTAGCGGAGCAGTTCTTC; cdr3_aa: CAWSRGLAEQFF
j_call: TRBJ2-1; v_call: TRBV9; clone_size: few; d_call: TRBD2; cdr3_nt: TGTGCCAGCAGCGTTTCATTAGCGGGAGGGTCTTACAATGAGCAGTTCTTC; cdr3_aa: CASSVSLAGGSYNEQFF
j_call: TRBJ2-1; v_call: TRBV29-1; clone_size: few; d_call: NA; cdr3_nt: TGCAGCGGAAACAGGGATACTTCCTACAATGAGCAGTTCTTC; cdr3_aa: CSGNRDTSYNEQFF
j_call: TRBJ1-5; v_call: TRBV6-5; clone_size: few; d_call: NA; cdr3_nt: TGTGCCAGCAAAGGCGGGAGCAATCAGCCCCAGCATTTT; cdr3_aa: CASKGGSNQPQHF
j_call: TRBJ2-1; v_call: TRBV9; clone_size: few; d_call: NA; cdr3_nt: TGTGCCAGCAATCAGGGGAGCTCCTACAATGAGCAGTTCTTC; cdr3_aa: CASNQGSSYNEQFF
j_call: TRBJ2-5; v_call: TRBV6-6; clone_size: NA; d_call: TRBD1; cdr3_nt: TGTGCCAGCAGTTACGCGTCGGACAGGGAAGAGACCCAGTACTTC; cdr3_aa: CASSYASDREETQYF
j_call: TRBJ2-3; v_call: TRBV4-3; clone_size: few; d_call: NA; cdr3_nt: TGCGCCAGCAGCACACCGGGGCGAACCACAGATACGCAGTATTTT; cdr3_aa: CASSTPGRTTDTQYF
j_call: TRBJ2-2; v_call: TRBV2; clone_size: few; d_call: TRBD2; cdr3_nt: TGTGCCAGCAGTGGGGTTAATAGCGGGAGGGCCGGAAACACCGGGGAGCTGTTTTTT; cdr3_aa: CASSGVNSGRAGNTGELFF
j_call: TRBJ1-1; v_call: TRBV4-2; clone_size: NA; d_call: TRBD1; cdr3_nt: TGTGCCAGCAGCCAGAAAGCCCGACAGGGACAGAGCACTGAAGCTTTCTTT; cdr3_aa: CASSQKARQGQSTEAFF
j_call: TRBJ1-1; v_call: TRBV9; clone_size: few; d_call: NA; cdr3_nt: TGTGCCAGCAGCGCCGACATCAGGACTGAAGCTTTCTTT; cdr3_aa: CASSADIRTEAFF
j_call: TRBJ2-5; v_call: TRBV4-3; clone_size: NA; d_call: NA; cdr3_nt: TGCGCCAGCAGCCAAGATCCCAGGGGAGGCAAAGAGACCCAGTACTTC; cdr3_aa: CASSQDPRGGKETQYF
j_call: TRBJ2-3; v_call: TRBV7-9; clone_size: NA; d_call: NA; cdr3_nt: TGTGCCAGCAGTTCGAGACAGCCCAGCACAGATACGCAGTATTTT; cdr3_aa: CASSSRQPSTDTQYF
j_call: TRBJ2-5; v_call: TRBV5-1; clone_size: few; d_call: NA; cdr3_nt: TGCGCCAGCAGCTTGGTTAGCGGTCAAGAGACCCAGTACTTC; cdr3_aa: CASSLVSGQETQYF
j_call: TRBJ2-1; v_call: TRBV9; clone_size: NA; d_call: NA; cdr3_nt: TGTGCCAGCAGCGTTTCACCCAATAATGAGCAGTTCTTC; cdr3_aa: CASSVSPNNEQFF
j_call: TRBJ2-1; v_call: TRBV11-2; clone_size: few; d_call: NA; cdr3_nt: TGTGCCAGCAGCCAACGGGACTCTTACAATGAGCAGTTCTTC; cdr3_aa: CASSQRDSYNEQFF
j_call: TRBJ2-3; v_call: TRBV13; clone_size: few; d_call: NA; cdr3_nt: TGTGCCAGCAGCTTAGACACCATCAAGGCAGATACGCAGTATTTT; cdr3_aa: CASSLDTIKADTQYF
j_call: TRBJ2-5; v_call: TRBV7-2; clone_size: few; d_call: TRBD2; cdr3_nt: TGTGCCAGCAGCTTAGCTGGGACTAGCTTGGAGACCCAGTACTTC; cdr3_aa: CASSLAGTSLETQYF
j_call: TRBJ2-5; v_call: TRBV7-2; clone_size: NA; d_call: NA; cdr3_nt: TGTGCCAGCAGCGCGAACTATAGGGGTGAAGAGACCCAGTACTTC; cdr3_aa: CASSANYRGEETQYF
j_call: TRBJ2-7; v_call: TRBV7-2; clone_size: NA; d_call: TRBD2; cdr3_nt: TGTGCCAGCAGCTTAGGTTGGCGGGGGAGCTCCTACGAGCAGTACTTC; cdr3_aa: CASSLGWRGSSYEQYF
j_call: TRBJ2-5; v_call: TRBV25-1; clone_size: NA; d_call: TRBD2; cdr3_nt: TGTGCCAGCAGTGATCCTTCTAGCGGGAAGGCGTTTCAGTACTTC; cdr3_aa: CASSDPSSGKAFQYF
j_call: TRBJ1-1; v_call: TRBV19; clone_size: few; d_call: NA; cdr3_nt: TGTGCCAGTAGTATCTTCAGGGACCCTGAAGCTTTCTTT; cdr3_aa: CASSIFRDPEAFF
j_call: TRBJ2-1; v_call: TRBV7-9; clone_size: few; d_call: NA; cdr3_nt: TGTGCCAGCAGCCCGCCCGTGACCGATGAGCAGTTCTTC; cdr3_aa: CASSPPVTDEQFF
j_call: TRBJ1-5; v_call: TRBV2; clone_size: few; d_call: NA; cdr3_nt: TGTGCCAGCAGTGCCCCGTTACTTCGCGGCAATCAGCCCCAGCATTTT; cdr3_aa: CASSAPLLRGNQPQHF
j_call: TRBJ2-7; v_call: TRBV5-1; clone_size: NA; d_call: TRBD1; cdr3_nt: TGCGCCAGCAGCTTGAAGGCAGGGGGCCACGAGCAGTACTTC; cdr3_aa: CASSLKAGGHEQYF
j_call: TRBJ1-1; v_call: TRBV11-3; clone_size: NA; d_call: NA; cdr3_nt: TGTGCCAGCAGCTTAGACGGGAGAAACACTGAAGCTTTCTTT; cdr3_aa: CASSLDGRNTEAFF
j_call: TRBJ2-1; v_call: TRBV7-9; clone_size: few; d_call: NA; cdr3_nt: TGTGCCAGCAGCCGGTACAATGAGCAGTTCTTC; cdr3_aa: CASSRYNEQFF
j_call: TRBJ2-2; v_call: TRBV29-1; clone_size: NA; d_call: NA; cdr3_nt: TGCAGCGTTGGGCCGCCCGCAGCGAAGAACACCGGGGAGCTGTTTTTT; cdr3_aa: CSVGPPAAKNTGELFF
j_call: TRBJ1-5; v_call: TRBV25-1; clone_size: few; d_call: NA; cdr3_nt: TGTGCCAGCAGTGAGCCCGGGGGGGGCAATCAGCCCCAGCATTTT; cdr3_aa: CASSEPGGGNQPQHF
j_call: TRBJ2-1; v_call: TRBV19; clone_size: few; d_call: NA; cdr3_nt: TGTGCCAGTAGTAAGCGCGAAGGTGATGAGCAGTTCTTC; cdr3_aa: CASSKREGDEQFF
j_call: TRBJ1-2; v_call: TRBV9; clone_size: NA; d_call: TRBD1; cdr3_nt: TGTGCCAGCAGCGCAACCATGGGACAGGGTATAAACTATGGCTACACCTTC; cdr3_aa: CASSATMGQGINYGYTF
j_call: TRBJ2-2; v_call: TRBV4-1; clone_size: NA; d_call: NA; cdr3_nt: TGCGCCAGCAGCCAAGATCGAAAGGCCGACCCGAACACCGGGGAGCTGTTTTTT; cdr3_aa: CASSQDRKADPNTGELFF
j_call: TRBJ2-7; v_call: TRBV14; clone_size: NA; d_call: NA; cdr3_nt: TGTGCCAGCAGCTTCTACGGCGCCCTCTACGAGCAGTACTTC; cdr3_aa: CASSFYGALYEQYF